A selection of T cell receptor beta chains follows, all from one sample in a study of brain metastases from non-small cell lung cancer. The assay was immunoSEQ multiplex PCR, and TCRdb's table has in-frame clones only and misses some. The sample shows some 7,700 clones, 85% of them seen only once. What was sequenced was primary lung tumor tissue. The receptors originated from a donor older than 35 with non-small cell lung cancer. The CDR3 runs from the conserved cysteine through the conserved F or W. D genes are given only for firm matches. Only some rows state a clone size, as once, few, many or a class for expanded clones.

D gene: TRBD1
J gene: TRBJ2-3
V gene: TRBV19
clone size: -
CDR3 DNA: TGTGCCAGTAGTATGGGGACAGGCGCGGGCACAGATACGCAGTATTTT
CDR3 protein: CASSMGTGAGTDTQYF

D gene: TRBD2
J gene: TRBJ2-3
V gene: TRBV27
clone size: -
CDR3 DNA: TGTGCCAGCAGTTTATGGGGACTAGCGGATACGCAGTATTTT
CDR3 protein: CASSLWGLADTQYF

D gene: -
J gene: TRBJ2-2
V gene: TRBV6-1
clone size: -
CDR3 DNA: TGTGCCAGCAGTGAAGCGGGGTTTGGTTCCGGGGAGCTGTTTTTT
CDR3 protein: CASSEAGFGSGELFF

D gene: -
J gene: TRBJ1-2
V gene: TRBV19
clone size: -
CDR3 DNA: TGTGCCAGTAGTATTCCAGGCAGCGGGGGCTATGGCTACACCTTC
CDR3 protein: CASSIPGSGGYGYTF

D gene: -
J gene: TRBJ2-1
V gene: TRBV7-2
clone size: -
CDR3 DNA: TGTGCCAGCAGCTTAGGAGTCGGGGCGTACAATGAGCAGTTCTTC
CDR3 protein: CASSLGVGAYNEQFF

D gene: -
J gene: TRBJ2-2
V gene: TRBV10-1
clone size: -
CDR3 DNA: TGCGCCAGCGGGGGGCGATTAACCGGGGAGCTGTTTTTT
CDR3 protein: CASGGRLTGELFF

D gene: -
J gene: TRBJ2-7
V gene: TRBV6-5
clone size: -
CDR3 DNA: TGTGCCAGCAGTTACCGTACGACAGGGAGGCACCACGAGCAGTACTTC
CDR3 protein: CASSYRTTGRHHEQYF

D gene: -
J gene: TRBJ2-3
V gene: TRBV2
clone size: -
CDR3 DNA: TGTGCCAGCAGTGATTCTAGAGATACGCAGTATTTT
CDR3 protein: CASSDSRDTQYF

D gene: TRBD2
J gene: TRBJ2-1
V gene: TRBV5-4
clone size: -
CDR3 DNA: TGTGCCAGCAGCTCAACTAGCGGACCCTACAATGAGCAGTTCTTC
CDR3 protein: CASSSTSGPYNEQFF

D gene: -
J gene: TRBJ2-5
V gene: TRBV3-1/TRBV3-2
clone size: -
CDR3 DNA: TGTGCCAGCAGCCAAGTCCGCGAGACCCAGTACTTC
CDR3 protein: CASSQVRETQYF

D gene: TRBD1
J gene: TRBJ1-5
V gene: TRBV19
clone size: -
CDR3 DNA: TGTGCCAGTAGTATACGACAGGGCGGCCAGCCCCAGCATTTT
CDR3 protein: CASSIRQGGQPQHF

D gene: TRBD2
J gene: TRBJ2-3
V gene: TRBV15
clone size: -
CDR3 DNA: TGTGCCACCAGCAGAGGGACTGGCGGGGGGCATGGAGATACGCAGTATTTT
CDR3 protein: CATSRGTGGGHGDTQYF

D gene: -
J gene: TRBJ2-3
V gene: TRBV24-1
clone size: few
CDR3 DNA: TGTGCCACCAGTGATGCTACAGATACGCAGTATTTT
CDR3 protein: CATSDATDTQYF

D gene: TRBD1
J gene: TRBJ2-3
V gene: TRBV7-2
clone size: -
CDR3 DNA: TGTGCCAGTAGTCAGGACAGGGGCACAGATACACAGTATTTT
CDR3 protein: CASSQDRGTDTQYF

D gene: -
J gene: TRBJ1-2
V gene: TRBV2
clone size: -
CDR3 DNA: TGTGCCAGTACCCAAACACCGGGGGGCAACTATGGCTACACCTTC
CDR3 protein: CASTQTPGGNYGYTF

D gene: TRBD1
J gene: TRBJ1-1
V gene: TRBV19
clone size: -
CDR3 DNA: TGTGCCAGTAATATTTTAGACAGGGGCAACACTGAAGCTTTCTTT
CDR3 protein: CASNILDRGNTEAFF

D gene: -
J gene: TRBJ1-4
V gene: TRBV5-4
clone size: -
CDR3 DNA: TGTGCCAGCAGCTTGGCTCCTACTTCAGGGGCGGGTGAAAAACTGTTTTTT
CDR3 protein: CASSLAPTSGAGEKLFF

D gene: -
J gene: TRBJ1-5
V gene: TRBV3-1/TRBV3-2
clone size: -
CDR3 DNA: TGTGCCAGCAGCCAAGATGCGGGAATCGATCAGCCCCAGCATTTT
CDR3 protein: CASSQDAGIDQPQHF

D gene: -
J gene: TRBJ1-5
V gene: TRBV7-2
clone size: -
CDR3 DNA: TGTGCCAGCAGCTTAGATCTAGGGACCTACCGGCCCCAGCATTTT
CDR3 protein: CASSLDLGTYRPQHF

D gene: -
J gene: TRBJ2-5
V gene: TRBV15
clone size: -
CDR3 DNA: TGTGCCACCAGCAGAGATAAAGGGGTCCAAGAGACCCAGTACTTC
CDR3 protein: CATSRDKGVQETQYF

D gene: -
J gene: TRBJ1-4
V gene: TRBV27
clone size: -
CDR3 DNA: TGTGCCAGCAGTAGGTTAGGACAGTTTAATGAAAAACTGTTTTTT
CDR3 protein: CASSRLGQFNEKLFF

D gene: TRBD2
J gene: TRBJ2-3
V gene: TRBV23-1
clone size: -
CDR3 DNA: TGCGCCAGCAGTCAACCGACTAGCGGGGGGACAGATACGCAGTATTTT
CDR3 protein: CASSQPTSGGTDTQYF

D gene: -
J gene: TRBJ1-3
V gene: TRBV28
clone size: -
CDR3 DNA: TGTGCCAGCAGTCGTATCATAGAACTTTTGGGAAACACCATATATTTT
CDR3 protein: CASSRIIELLGNTIYF

D gene: -
J gene: TRBJ1-1
V gene: TRBV7-2
clone size: -
CDR3 DNA: TGTGCCAGCAGCTTTACGGGGGCCGCCCCTGAAGCTTTCTTT
CDR3 protein: CASSFTGAAPEAFF

D gene: -
J gene: TRBJ1-3
V gene: TRBV6-5
clone size: once
CDR3 DNA: TGTGCCAGCAGGCTAGCGGGTTCCACTATATATTTT
CDR3 protein: CASRLAGSTIYF

D gene: TRBD1
J gene: TRBJ1-5
V gene: TRBV7-9
clone size: -
CDR3 DNA: TGTGCCAGCAACTTAGGGACAGGGGACGACCCCCAGCATTTT
CDR3 protein: CASNLGTGDDPQHF

D gene: TRBD1
J gene: TRBJ1-1
V gene: TRBV30
clone size: -
CDR3 DNA: TGTGCCTGGGGGACAGGGAACACTGAAGCTTTCTTT
CDR3 protein: CAWGTGNTEAFF

D gene: -
J gene: TRBJ1-6
V gene: TRBV6-1
clone size: -
CDR3 DNA: TGTGCCAGCAGTGAGGGGAGGTACTATAATTCACCCCTCCACTTT
CDR3 protein: CASSEGRYYNSPLHF

D gene: TRBD1
J gene: TRBJ1-2
V gene: TRBV19
clone size: -
CDR3 DNA: TGTGCCAGTAGGACGACAGGGGGAGATGAAGGCTACACCTTC
CDR3 protein: CASRTTGGDEGYTF

D gene: -
J gene: TRBJ2-5
V gene: TRBV7-9
clone size: -
CDR3 DNA: TGTGCCAGCAGCTTACAGATGGCCGAGGGGGAGACCCAATACTTC
CDR3 protein: CASSLQMAEGETQYF

D gene: TRBD2
J gene: TRBJ2-5
V gene: TRBV7-2
clone size: -
CDR3 DNA: TGTGCCAGCAGCCTTGCGGGGGGACAAGAGACCCAGTACTTC
CDR3 protein: CASSLAGGQETQYF